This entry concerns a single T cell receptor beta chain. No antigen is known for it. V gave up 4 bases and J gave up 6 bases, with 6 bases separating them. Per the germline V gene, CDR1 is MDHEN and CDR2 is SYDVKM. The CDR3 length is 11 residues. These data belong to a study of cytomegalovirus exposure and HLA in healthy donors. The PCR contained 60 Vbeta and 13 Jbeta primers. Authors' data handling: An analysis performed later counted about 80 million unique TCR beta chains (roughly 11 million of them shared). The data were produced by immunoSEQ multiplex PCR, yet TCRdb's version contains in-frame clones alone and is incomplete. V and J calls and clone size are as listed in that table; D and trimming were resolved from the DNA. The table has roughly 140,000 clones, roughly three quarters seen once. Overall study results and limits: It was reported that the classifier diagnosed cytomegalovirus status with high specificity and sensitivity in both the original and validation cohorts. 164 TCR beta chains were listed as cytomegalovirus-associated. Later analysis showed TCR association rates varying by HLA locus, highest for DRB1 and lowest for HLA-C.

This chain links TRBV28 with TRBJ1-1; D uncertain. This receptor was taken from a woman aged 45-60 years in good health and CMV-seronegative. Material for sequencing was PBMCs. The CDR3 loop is CASSWEAEAFF. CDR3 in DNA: TGTGCCAGCAGTTGGGAGGCTGAAGCTTTCTTT.